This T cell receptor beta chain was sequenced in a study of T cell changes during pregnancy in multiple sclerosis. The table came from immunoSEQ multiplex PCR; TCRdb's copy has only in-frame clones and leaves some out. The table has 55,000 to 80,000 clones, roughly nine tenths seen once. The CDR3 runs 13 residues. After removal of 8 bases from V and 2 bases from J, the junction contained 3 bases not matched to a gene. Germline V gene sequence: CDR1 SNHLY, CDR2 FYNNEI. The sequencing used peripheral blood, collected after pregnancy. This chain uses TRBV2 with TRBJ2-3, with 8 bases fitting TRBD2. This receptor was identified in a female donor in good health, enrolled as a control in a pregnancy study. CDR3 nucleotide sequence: TGTGCCAGCTCTAGCGGGTACACAGATACGCAGTATTTT. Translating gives CASSSGYTDTQYF.